A selection of T cell receptor beta chains follows, all from one sample in a study of cytomegalovirus exposure and HLA in healthy donors. Only in-frame clones appear in the TCRdb table, and some are missing; sequencing was by immunoSEQ multiplex PCR. The repertoire includes about 120,000 clones, around three quarters of them detected once, and roughly 3.1% sits in the top ten. The sequencing sample was made of PBMCs. Receptor source: a woman aged 25 to 45 in good health and CMV-seropositive. The CDR3 runs from the conserved cysteine through the conserved F or W. The D gene is left open where the match is weak. The size field is filled for only some rows; it gives once, few, many or a size class.

j_gene,d_gene,abundance,v_gene,CDR3aa,CDR3nt
TRBJ2-6,TRBD1,few,TRBV28,CASRTGQGSSGANVLTF,TGTGCCAGTAGGACGGGACAGGGGTCGTCTGGGGCCAACGTCCTGACTTTC
TRBJ1-1,.,.,TRBV27,CASSYGSNTEAFF,TGTGCCAGCAGTTACGGGTCGAACACTGAAGCTTTCTTT
TRBJ2-2,TRBD2,.,TRBV9,CASSDPQARGGSGFGELFF,TGTGCCAGCAGCGACCCCCAGGCTCGGGGGGGATCCGGTTTTGGGGAGCTGTTTTTT
TRBJ2-7,TRBD1,few,TRBV5-6,CASSKGTVSYEQYF,TGTGCCAGCAGCAAAGGGACAGTATCCTACGAGCAGTACTTC
TRBJ2-2,.,.,TRBV7-3,CASSLIGGKLTGELFF,TGTGCCAGCAGCTTAATCGGGGGAAAACTCACCGGGGAGCTGTTTTTT
TRBJ2-5,TRBD1,many,TRBV6-1,CASSEAGTGWTQYF,TGTGCCAGCAGTGAAGCGGGGACAGGGTGGACCCAGTACTTC
TRBJ2-7,.,.,TRBV27,CASSLADTSYEQYF,TGTGCCAGCAGTTTAGCCGACACTTCCTACGAGCAGTACTTC
TRBJ2-5,TRBD1,.,TRBV5-1,CASSLGSPGQGRKTQYF,TGCGCCAGCAGCTTAGGGTCCCCGGGACAGGGGCGGAAGACCCAGTACTTC
TRBJ2-1,TRBD2,.,TRBV7-2,CASSLGWGGGISNEQFF,TGTGCCAGCAGCTTAGGGTGGGGCGGGGGTATTAGCAATGAGCAGTTCTTC
TRBJ2-1,TRBD2,.,TRBV11-2,CASRPSGGAWEQFF,TGTGCCAGCAGGCCCAGCGGGGGGGCTTGGGAGCAGTTCTTC
TRBJ2-7,.,.,TRBV9,CASSVSPRMAYEQYF,TGTGCCAGCAGCGTCAGTCCTCGTATGGCCTACGAGCAGTACTTC
TRBJ2-3,.,few,TRBV29-1,CSAERGLGTDTQYF,TGCAGCGCCGAACGGGGACTTGGCACAGATACGCAGTATTTT
TRBJ1-2,.,once,TRBV7-4,CASSLFGRGAPLANYGYTF,TGTGCCAGCAGCCTCTTTGGGCGGGGGGCTCCGTTAGCTAACTATGGCTACACCTTC
TRBJ1-2,.,.,TRBV5-6,CASLYGYTF,TGTGCCAGCCTATATGGCTACACCTTC
TRBJ1-6,.,.,TRBV5-1,CASSLAQGGESSLHF,TGCGCCAGCAGCTTGGCCCAGGGCGGAGAGTCATCCCTCCACTTT
TRBJ2-3,TRBD2,.,TRBV5-5,CASSLVSRGGGADTQYF,TGTGCCAGCAGCTTGGTTTCGCGGGGGGGTGGCGCAGATACGCAGTATTTT
TRBJ2-7,.,.,TRBV30,CAWSAPGSLPGLSYEQYF,TGTGCCTGGAGTGCCCCCGGGTCCCTCCCAGGACTCTCCTACGAGCAGTACTTC
TRBJ1-6,.,few,TRBV6-5,CASKRGRDSPLHF,TGTGCCAGCAAGCGCGGTCGGGATTCACCCCTCCACTTT
TRBJ1-6,.,.,TRBV7-2,CASSLVLRTDFNSPLHF,TGTGCCAGCAGCTTAGTTCTCAGGACAGATTTTAATTCACCCCTCCACTTT
TRBJ2-3,.,.,TRBV5-1,CASSLGADTDTQYF,TGCGCCAGCAGCTTGGGTGCAGACACAGATACGCAGTATTTT